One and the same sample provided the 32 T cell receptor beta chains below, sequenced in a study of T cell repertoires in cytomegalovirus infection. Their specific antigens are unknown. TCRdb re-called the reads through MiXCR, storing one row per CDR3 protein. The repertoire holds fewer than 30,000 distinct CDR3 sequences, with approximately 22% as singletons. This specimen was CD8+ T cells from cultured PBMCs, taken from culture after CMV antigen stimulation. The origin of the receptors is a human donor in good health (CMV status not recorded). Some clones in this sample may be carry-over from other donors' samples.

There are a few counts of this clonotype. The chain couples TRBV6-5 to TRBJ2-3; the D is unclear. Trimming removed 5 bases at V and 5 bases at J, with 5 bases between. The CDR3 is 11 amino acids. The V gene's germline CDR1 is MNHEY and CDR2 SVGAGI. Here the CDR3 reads CASSPGDTQYF. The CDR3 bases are TGTGCCAGCAGTCCCGGAGATACGCAGTATTTT.

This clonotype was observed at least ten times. The CDR3 here is CASSLAPGGGTEAFF. In nucleotides, the CDR3 is TGTGCCAGCAGCTTAGCCCCTGGAGGCGGCACTGAAGCTTTCTTT. The rearrangement uses TRBV7-8 and TRBJ1-1; D unresolved. CDR1 and CDR2 from the germline V gene are SGHVS and FQNEAQ. V lost 0 bases and J 4 bases, leaving 12 bases between the germline ends. This CDR3 region has 15 residues.

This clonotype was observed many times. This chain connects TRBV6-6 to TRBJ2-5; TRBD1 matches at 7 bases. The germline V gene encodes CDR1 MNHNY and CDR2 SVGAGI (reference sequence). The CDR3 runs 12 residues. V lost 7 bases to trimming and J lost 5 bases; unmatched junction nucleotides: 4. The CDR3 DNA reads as TGTGCCAGCAACACAGGGGACGAGACCCAGTACTTC. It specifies CASNTGDETQYF.

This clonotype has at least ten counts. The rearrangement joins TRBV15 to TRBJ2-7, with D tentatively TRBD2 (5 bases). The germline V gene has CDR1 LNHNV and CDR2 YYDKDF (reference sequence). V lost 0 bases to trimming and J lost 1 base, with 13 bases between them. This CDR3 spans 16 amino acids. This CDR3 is CATSRDTGRGSYEQYF. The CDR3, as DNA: TGTGCCACCAGCAGAGATACGGGCCGGGGATCCTACGAGCAGTACTTC.

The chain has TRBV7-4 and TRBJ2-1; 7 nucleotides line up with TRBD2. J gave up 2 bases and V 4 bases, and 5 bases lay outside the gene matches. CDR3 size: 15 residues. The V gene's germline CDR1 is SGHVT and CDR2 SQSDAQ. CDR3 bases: TGTGCCAGCAGCTCCGGACTAGGTGCCTACAATGAGCAGTTCTTC. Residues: CASSSGLGAYNEQFF.

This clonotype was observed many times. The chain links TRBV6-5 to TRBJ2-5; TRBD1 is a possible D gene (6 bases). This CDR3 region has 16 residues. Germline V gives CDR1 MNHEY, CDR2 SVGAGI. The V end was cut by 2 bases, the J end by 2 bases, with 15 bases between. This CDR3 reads CASSYGTTPAQETQYF. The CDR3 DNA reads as TGTGCCAGCAGTTACGGGACAACTCCTGCTCAAGAGACCCAGTACTTC.

The CDR3 is CASRTPEGGRETQYF. CDR3 in DNA: TGTGCCAGCAGAACCCCCGAGGGGGGACGAGAGACCCAGTACTTC. The gene calls are TRBV28 and TRBJ2-5; either TRBD1 or TRBD2 may supply D (6 bases each). V was cut by 6 bases and J by 4 bases, with 18 bases left in between. CDR1 is MDHEN and CDR2 is SYDVKM in the germline V gene. The CDR3 contains 15 residues.

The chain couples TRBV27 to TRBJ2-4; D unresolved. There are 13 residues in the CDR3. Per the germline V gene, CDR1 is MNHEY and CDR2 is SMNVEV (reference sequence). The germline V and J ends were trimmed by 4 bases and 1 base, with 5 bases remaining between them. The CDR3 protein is CASSYTAKNIQYF. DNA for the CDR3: TGTGCCAGCAGTTATACGGCCAAAAACATTCAGTACTTC.

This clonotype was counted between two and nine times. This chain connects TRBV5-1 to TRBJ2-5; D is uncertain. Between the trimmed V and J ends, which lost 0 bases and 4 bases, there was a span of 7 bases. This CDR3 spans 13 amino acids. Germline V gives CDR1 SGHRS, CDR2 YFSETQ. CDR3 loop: CASSLVERETQYF. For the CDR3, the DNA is TGCGCCAGCAGCTTGGTCGAGAGAGAGACCCAGTACTTC.

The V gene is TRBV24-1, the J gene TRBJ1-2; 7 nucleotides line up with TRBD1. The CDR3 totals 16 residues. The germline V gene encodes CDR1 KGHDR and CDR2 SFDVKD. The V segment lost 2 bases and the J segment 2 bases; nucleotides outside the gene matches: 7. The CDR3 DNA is TGTGCCACCAGTGATTCAGCTCCGGGACAGAACTATGGCTACACCTTC. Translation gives CATSDSAPGQNYGYTF.

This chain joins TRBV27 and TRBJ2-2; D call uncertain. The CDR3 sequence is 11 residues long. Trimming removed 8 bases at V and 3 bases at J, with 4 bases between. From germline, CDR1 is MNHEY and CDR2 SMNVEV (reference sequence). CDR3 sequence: CASRDTGELFF. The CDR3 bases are TGTGCCAGCCGCGACACCGGGGAGCTGTTTTTT.

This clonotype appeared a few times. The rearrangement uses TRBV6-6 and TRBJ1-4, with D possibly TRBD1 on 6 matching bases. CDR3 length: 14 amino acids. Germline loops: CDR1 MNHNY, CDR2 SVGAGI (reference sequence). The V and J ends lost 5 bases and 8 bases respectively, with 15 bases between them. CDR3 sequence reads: CASSTRDNSEKLFF. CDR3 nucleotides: TGTGCCAGCAGTACCCGGGACAATTCCGAAAAACTGTTTTTT.

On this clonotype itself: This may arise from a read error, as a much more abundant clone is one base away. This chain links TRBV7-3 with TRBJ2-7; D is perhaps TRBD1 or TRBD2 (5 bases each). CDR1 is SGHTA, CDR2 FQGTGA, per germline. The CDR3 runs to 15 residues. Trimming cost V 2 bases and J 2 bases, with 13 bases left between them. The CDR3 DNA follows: TGTGCCAGCAGCTTAGGCACCGGGGCAGCCTACGAGCAGTACTTC. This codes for CASSLGTGAAYEQYF.

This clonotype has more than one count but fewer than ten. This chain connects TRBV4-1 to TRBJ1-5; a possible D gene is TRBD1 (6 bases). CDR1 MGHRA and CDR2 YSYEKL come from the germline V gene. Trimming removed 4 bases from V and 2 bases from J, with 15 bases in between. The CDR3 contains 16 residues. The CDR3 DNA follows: TGCGCCAGCAGCCCTCACGGGACACCCGGCAATCAGCCCCAGCATTTT. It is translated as CASSPHGTPGNQPQHF.

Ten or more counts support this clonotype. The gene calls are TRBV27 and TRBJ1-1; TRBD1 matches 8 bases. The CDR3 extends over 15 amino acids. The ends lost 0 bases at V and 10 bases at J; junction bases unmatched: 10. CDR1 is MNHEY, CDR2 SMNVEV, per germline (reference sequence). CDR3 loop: CASSLSLTGDLGAFF. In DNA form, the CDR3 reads TGTGCCAGCAGTTTATCGCTGACAGGGGACCTTGGAGCTTTCTTT.

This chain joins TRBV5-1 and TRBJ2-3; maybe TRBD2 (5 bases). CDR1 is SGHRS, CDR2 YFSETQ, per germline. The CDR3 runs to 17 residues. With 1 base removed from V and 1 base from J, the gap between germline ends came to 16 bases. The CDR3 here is CASSLFGRVSGTDTQYF. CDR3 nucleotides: TGCGCCAGCAGCTTGTTTGGGCGGGTGTCTGGCACAGATACGCAGTATTTT.

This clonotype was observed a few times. The CDR3 spells CASLEGGANTGELFF. CDR3 in DNA: TGTGCCAGCTTAGAAGGGGGGGCGAACACCGGGGAGCTGTTTTTT. J is TRBJ2-2 and V is TRBV28, with D perhaps TRBD2 (7 bases). The V gene lost 8 bases and the J gene lost 0 bases, with 13 bases spanning the gap. CDR3 length: 15 amino acids. Germline V gives CDR1 MDHEN, CDR2 SYDVKM.

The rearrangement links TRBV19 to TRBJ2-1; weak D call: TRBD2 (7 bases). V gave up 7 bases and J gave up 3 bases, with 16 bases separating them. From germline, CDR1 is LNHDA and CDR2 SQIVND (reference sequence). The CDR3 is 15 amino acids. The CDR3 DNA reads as TGTGCCAGTACCGACCGGAGGGGGGGCTACAATGAGCAGTTCTTC. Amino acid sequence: CASTDRRGGYNEQFF.

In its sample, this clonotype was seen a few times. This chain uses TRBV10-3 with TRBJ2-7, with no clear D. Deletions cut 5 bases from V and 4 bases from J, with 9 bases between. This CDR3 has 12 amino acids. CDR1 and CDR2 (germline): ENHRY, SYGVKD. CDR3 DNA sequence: TGTGCCATCAGTTTAAAAGGGTACGAGCAGTACTTC. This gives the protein CAISLKGYEQYF.

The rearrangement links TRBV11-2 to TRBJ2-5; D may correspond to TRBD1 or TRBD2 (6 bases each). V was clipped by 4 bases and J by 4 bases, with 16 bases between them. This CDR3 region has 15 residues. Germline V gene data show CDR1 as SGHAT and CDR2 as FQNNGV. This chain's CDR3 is CASSSAWGAGETQYF. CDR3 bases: TGTGCCAGCAGCTCAGCATGGGGGGCCGGAGAGACCCAGTACTTC.

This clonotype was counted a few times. CDR3 DNA sequence: TGTGCCAGCAGCCCCTTTGTCAGAAACATTCAGTACTTC. Translated: CASSPFVRNIQYF. This chain links TRBV7-2 with TRBJ2-4; D call uncertain. Germline CDR1 is SGHTA and CDR2 is FQGNSA. The CDR3 is 13 amino acids. V was pared by 5 bases and J by 6 bases, with 11 bases between.

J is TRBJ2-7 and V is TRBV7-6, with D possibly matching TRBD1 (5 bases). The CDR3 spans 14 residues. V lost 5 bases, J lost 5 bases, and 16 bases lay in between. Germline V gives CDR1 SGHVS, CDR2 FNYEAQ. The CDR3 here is CASSPPGNDDEQYF. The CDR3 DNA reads TGTGCCAGCAGCCCCCCAGGGAACGACGACGAGCAGTACTTC.

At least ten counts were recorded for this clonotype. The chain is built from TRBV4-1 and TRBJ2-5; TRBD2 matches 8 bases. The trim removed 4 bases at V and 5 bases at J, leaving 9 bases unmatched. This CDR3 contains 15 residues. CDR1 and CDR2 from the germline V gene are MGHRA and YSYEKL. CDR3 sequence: CASSPEPSGRETQYF. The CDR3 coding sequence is TGCGCCAGCAGCCCAGAACCTAGCGGGCGGGAGACCCAGTACTTC.

The DNA of the CDR3 is TGTGCCAGCAGCTCCGGACAGGGCCCGTACTTC. Its protein product is CASSSGQGPYF. The rearrangement links TRBV7-9 to TRBJ2-7, with 8 bases fitting TRBD1. With V trimmed by 4 bases and J by 12 bases, 5 bases remained unmatched. The CDR3 extends over 11 amino acids. Looked up from germline, CDR1 is SEHNR and CDR2 is FQNEAQ (reference sequence). The entire variable domain, with the rest obtained from reference TRBV7-9 and TRBJ2-7, is as follows: DTGVSQNPRHKITKRGQNVTFRCDPISEHNRLYWYRQTLGQGPEFLTYFQNEAQLEKSRLLSDRFSAERPKGSFSTLEIQRTEQGDSAMYLCASSSGQGPYFGPGTRLTVT.

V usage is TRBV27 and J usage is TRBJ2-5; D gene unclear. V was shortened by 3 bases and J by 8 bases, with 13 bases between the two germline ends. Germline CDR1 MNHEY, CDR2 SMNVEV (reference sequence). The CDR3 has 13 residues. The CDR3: CASSFTRSSTQYF. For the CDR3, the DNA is TGTGCCAGCAGTTTCACCAGGAGTAGTACCCAGTACTTC.

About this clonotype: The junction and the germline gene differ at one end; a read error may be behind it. CDR3 nucleotide sequence: TGTACCAGCAGTTTAGTGGGATCGGGAAATGAAAAACTGTTTTTT. It encodes CTSSLVGSGNEKLFF. The chain carries TRBV28 and TRBJ1-4; no clear D. Germline lookup yields CDR1 MDHEN and CDR2 SYDVKM. The CDR3 totals 15 residues.

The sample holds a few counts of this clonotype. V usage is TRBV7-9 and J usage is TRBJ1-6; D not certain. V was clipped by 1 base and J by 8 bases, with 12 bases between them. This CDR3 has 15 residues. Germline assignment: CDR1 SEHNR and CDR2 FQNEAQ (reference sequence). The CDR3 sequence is CASSLGIAGDSPLHF. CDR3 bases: TGTGCCAGCAGCTTAGGGATTGCAGGAGATTCACCCCTCCACTTT. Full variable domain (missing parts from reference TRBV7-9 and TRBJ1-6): DTGVSQNPRHKITKRGQNVTFRCDPISEHNRLYWYRQTLGQGPEFLTYFQNEAQLEKSRLLSDRFSAERPKGSFSTLEIQRTEQGDSAMYLCASSLGIAGDSPLHFGNGTRLTVT.

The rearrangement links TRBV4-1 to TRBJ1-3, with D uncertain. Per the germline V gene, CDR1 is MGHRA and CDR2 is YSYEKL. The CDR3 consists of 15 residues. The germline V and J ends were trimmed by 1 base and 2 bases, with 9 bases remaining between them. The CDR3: CASSQAYTAGNTIYF. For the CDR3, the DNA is TGCGCCAGCAGCCAAGCTTACACTGCTGGAAACACCATATATTTT.

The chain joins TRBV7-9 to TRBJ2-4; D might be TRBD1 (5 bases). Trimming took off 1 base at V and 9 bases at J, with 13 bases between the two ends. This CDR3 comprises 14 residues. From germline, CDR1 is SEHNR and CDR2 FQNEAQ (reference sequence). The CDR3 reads CASSLEGQGFIQYF. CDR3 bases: TGTGCCAGCAGCTTAGAGGGGCAGGGCTTCATTCAGTACTTC. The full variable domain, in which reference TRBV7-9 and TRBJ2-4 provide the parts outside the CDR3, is DTGVSQNPRHKITKRGQNVTFRCDPISEHNRLYWYRQTLGQGPEFLTYFQNEAQLEKSRLLSDRFSAERPKGSFSTLEIQRTEQGDSAMYLCASSLEGQGFIQYFGAGTRLSVL.

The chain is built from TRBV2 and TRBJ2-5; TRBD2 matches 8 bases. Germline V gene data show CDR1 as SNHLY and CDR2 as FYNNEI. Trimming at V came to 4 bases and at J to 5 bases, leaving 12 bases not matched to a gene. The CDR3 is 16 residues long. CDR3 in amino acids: CASSVRWSGGGETQYF. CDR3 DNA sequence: TGTGCCAGCAGTGTGCGTTGGAGCGGGGGCGGGGAGACCCAGTACTTC.

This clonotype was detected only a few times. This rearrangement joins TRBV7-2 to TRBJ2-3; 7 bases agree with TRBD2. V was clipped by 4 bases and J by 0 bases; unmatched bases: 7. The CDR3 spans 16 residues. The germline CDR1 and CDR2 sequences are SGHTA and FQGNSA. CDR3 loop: CASSSDSGYSTDTQYF. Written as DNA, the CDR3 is TGTGCCAGCAGCTCTGATAGCGGGTATAGCACAGATACGCAGTATTTT.

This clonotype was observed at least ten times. The CDR3 DNA sequence: TGCGCCAGCAGCCAATCTCGGACCTACGAGCAGTACTTC. Protein product: CASSQSRTYEQYF. The V call is TRBV4-3, the J call TRBJ2-7; unclear D gene. Germline assignment: CDR1 LGHNA and CDR2 YSLEER. Trimming took 2 bases from V and 2 from J, leaving 7 bases between them. The CDR3 totals 13 residues.